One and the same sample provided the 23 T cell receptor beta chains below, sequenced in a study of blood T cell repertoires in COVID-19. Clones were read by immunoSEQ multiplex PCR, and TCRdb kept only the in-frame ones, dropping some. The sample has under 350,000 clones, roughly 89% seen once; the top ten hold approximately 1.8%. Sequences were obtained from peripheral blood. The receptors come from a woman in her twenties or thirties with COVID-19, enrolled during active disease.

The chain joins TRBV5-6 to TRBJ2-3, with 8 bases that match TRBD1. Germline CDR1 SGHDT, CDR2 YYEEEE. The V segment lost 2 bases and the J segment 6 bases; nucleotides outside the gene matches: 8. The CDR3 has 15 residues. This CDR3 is CASSFLGTGIDTQYF. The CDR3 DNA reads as TGTGCCAGCAGCTTTCTCGGGACAGGTATTGATACGCAGTATTTT. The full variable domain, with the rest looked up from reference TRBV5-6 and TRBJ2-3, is DAGVTQSPTHLIKTRGQQVTLRCSPKSGHDTVSWYQQALGQGPQFIFQYYEEEERQRGNFPDRFSGHQFPNYSSELNVNALLLGDSALYLCASSFLGTGIDTQYFGPGTRLTVL.

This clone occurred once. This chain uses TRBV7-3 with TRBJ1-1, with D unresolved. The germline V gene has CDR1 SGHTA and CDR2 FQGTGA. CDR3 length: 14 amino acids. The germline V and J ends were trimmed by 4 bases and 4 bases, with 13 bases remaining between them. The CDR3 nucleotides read TGTGCCAGCAGCTCGAATGGCGGGGTCACTGAAGCTTTCTTT. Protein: CASSSNGGVTEAFF.

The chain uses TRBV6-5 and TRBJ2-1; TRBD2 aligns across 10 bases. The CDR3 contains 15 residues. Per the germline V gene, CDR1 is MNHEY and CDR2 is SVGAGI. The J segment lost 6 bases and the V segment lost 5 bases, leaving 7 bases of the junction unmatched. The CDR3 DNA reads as TGTGCCAGCAGTAAGCTAGCGGGGGCTGCCAATGAGCAGTTCTTC. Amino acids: CASSKLAGAANEQFF.

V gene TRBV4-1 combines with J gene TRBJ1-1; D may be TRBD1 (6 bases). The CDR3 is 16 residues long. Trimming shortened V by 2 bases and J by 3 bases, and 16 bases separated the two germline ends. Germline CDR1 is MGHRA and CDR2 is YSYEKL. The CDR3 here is CASSQPLWGQDTEAFF. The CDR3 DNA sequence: TGCGCCAGCAGCCAACCCCTTTGGGGGCAGGACACTGAAGCTTTCTTT.

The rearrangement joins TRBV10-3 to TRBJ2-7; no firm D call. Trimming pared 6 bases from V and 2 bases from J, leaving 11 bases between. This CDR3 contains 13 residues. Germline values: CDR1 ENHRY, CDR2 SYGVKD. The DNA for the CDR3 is TGTGCCATCAGAGAAGACTTCGCCTACGAGCAGTACGTC. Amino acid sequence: CAIREDFAYEQYV.

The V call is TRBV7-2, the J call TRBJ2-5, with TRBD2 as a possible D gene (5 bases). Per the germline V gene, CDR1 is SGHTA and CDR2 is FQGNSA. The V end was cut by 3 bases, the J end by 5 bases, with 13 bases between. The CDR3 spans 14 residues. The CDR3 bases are TGTGCCAGCAGCTTCACGGGGTTGGGGGAGACCCAGTACTTC. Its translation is CASSFTGLGETQYF.

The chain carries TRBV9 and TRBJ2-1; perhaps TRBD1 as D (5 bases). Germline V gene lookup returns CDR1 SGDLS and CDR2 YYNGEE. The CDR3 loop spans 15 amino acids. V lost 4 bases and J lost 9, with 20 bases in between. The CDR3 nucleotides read TGTGCCAGCAGCCCCCGCCCCTACTCGGACATTGAGCAGTTCTTC. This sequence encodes CASSPRPYSDIEQFF.

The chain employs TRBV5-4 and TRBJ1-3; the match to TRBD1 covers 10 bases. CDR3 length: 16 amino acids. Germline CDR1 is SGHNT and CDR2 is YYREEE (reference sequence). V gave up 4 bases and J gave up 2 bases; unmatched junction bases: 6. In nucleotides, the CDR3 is TGTGCCAGCAGCCTCGGACAGGGGGTCACTGGAAACACCATATATTTT. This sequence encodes CASSLGQGVTGNTIYF.

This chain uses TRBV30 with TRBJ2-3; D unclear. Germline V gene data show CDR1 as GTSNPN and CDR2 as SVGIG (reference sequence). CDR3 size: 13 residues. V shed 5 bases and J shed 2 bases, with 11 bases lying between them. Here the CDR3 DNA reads TGTGCCTGGGGTTTGACTTTCACAGATACGCAGTATTTT. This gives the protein CAWGLTFTDTQYF.

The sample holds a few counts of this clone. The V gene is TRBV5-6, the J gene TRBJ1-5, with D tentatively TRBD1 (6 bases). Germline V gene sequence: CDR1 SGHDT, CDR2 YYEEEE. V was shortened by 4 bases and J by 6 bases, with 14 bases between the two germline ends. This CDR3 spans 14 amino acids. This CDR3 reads CASSLRGARQPQHF. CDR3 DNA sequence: TGTGCCAGCAGCCTCCGGGGGGCGCGTCAGCCCCAGCATTTT.

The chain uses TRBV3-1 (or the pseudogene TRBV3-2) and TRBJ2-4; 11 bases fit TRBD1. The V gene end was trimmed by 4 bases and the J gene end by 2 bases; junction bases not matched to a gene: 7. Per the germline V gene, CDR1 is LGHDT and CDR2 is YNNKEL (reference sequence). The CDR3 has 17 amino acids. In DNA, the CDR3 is TGTGCCAGCAGCCCCAAAGGACAGGGGGCAACCAAAAACATTCAGTACTTC. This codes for CASSPKGQGATKNIQYF.

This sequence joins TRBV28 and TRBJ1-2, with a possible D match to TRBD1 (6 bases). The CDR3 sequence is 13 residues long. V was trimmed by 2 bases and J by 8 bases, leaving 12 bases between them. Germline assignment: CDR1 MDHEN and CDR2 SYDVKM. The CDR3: CASSLEWTEGYTF. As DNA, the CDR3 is TGTGCCAGCAGTTTAGAATGGACAGAAGGCTACACCTTC.

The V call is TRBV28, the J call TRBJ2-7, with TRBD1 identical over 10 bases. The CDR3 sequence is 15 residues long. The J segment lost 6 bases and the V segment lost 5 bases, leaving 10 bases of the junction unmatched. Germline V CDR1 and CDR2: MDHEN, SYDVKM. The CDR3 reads CASSPTGTGVIEQYV. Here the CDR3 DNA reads TGTGCCAGCAGTCCGACCGGGACAGGGGTTATCGAGCAGTACGTC.

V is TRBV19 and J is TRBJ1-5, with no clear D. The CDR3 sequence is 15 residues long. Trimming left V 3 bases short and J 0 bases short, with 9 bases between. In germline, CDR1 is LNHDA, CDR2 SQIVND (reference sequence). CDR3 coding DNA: TGTGCCAGTAGTATTGAGGTGATTAGCAATCAGCCCCAGCATTTT. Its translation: CASSIEVISNQPQHF. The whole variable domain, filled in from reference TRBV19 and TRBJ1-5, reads DGGITQSPKYLFRKEGQNVTLSCEQNLNHDAMYWYRQDPGQGLRLIYYSQIVNDFQKGDIAEGYSVSREKKESFPLTVTSAQKNPTAFYLCASSIEVISNQPQHFGDGTRLSIL.

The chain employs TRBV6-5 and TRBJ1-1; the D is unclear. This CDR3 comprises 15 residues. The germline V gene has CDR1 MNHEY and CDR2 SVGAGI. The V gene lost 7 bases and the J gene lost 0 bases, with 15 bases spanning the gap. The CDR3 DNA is TGTGCCAGCAACGTGATGGGCAATATGAACACTGAAGCTTTCTTT. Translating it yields CASNVMGNMNTEAFF.

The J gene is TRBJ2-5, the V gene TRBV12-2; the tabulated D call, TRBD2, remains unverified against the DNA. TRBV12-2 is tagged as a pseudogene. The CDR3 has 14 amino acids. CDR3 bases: TGTGCAAGTCGCTTCGGGACTAGGTACAAGACCCAGTACTTC. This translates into CASRFGTRYKTQYF.

CDR3 nucleotides: TGTGCCAGCAGCGGAACAACAGGGCCCCAAGAGACCCAGTACTTC. Encoded protein: CASSGTTGPQETQYF. The chain combines TRBV9 with TRBJ2-5; TRBD1 is a possible D gene (6 bases). Germline values: CDR1 SGDLS, CDR2 YYNGEE. This CDR3 is built from 15 residues. V was trimmed by 3 bases and J by 1 base, leaving 13 bases between them.

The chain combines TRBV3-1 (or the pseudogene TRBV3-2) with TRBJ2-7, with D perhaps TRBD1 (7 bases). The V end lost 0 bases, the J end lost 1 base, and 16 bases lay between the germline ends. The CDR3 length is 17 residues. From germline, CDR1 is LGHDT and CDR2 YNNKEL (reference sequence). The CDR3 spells CASSQDLVPGGSYEQYF. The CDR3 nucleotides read TGTGCCAGCAGCCAAGATCTTGTGCCAGGGGGGTCCTACGAGCAGTACTTC.

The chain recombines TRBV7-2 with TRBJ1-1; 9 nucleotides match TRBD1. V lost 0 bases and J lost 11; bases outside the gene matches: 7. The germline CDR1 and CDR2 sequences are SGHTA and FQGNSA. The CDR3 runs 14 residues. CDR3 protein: CASSLALRDRDAFF. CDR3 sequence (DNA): TGTGCCAGCAGCTTAGCTCTCCGGGACAGGGACGCTTTCTTT.

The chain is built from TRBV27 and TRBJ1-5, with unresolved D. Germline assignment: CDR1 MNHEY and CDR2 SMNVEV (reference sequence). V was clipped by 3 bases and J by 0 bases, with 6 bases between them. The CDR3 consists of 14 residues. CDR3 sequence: CASSFSYSNQPQHF. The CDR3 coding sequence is TGTGCCAGCAGTTTCAGTTATAGCAATCAGCCCCAGCATTTT.

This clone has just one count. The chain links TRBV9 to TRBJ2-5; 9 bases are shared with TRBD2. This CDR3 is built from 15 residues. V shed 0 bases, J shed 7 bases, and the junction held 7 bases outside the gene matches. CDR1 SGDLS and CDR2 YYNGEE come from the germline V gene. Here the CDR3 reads CASSVEGGTSRTQYF. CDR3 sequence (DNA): TGTGCCAGCAGCGTAGAGGGGGGGACTAGCCGGACCCAGTACTTC.

CDR3 sequence reads: CASSPHRDRGPANEKLFF. CDR3 nucleotides: TGTGCCAGCAGTCCTCACCGGGACAGGGGGCCGGCTAATGAAAAACTGTTTTTT. The chain recombines TRBV7-9 with TRBJ1-4; 12 bases align to TRBD1. The CDR3 spans 18 residues. Germline-derived CDR1 and CDR2 are SEHNR and FQNEAQ (reference sequence). The V and J ends lost 6 bases and 3 bases, in that order; junction bases with no gene match: 11.

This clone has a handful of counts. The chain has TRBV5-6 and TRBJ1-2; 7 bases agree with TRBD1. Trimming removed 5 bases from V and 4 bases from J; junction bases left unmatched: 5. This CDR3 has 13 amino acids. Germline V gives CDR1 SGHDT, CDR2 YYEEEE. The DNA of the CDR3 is TGTGCCAGCAGACTGACAGGGAGCTATGGCTACACCTTC. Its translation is CASRLTGSYGYTF. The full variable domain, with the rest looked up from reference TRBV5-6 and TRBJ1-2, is DAGVTQSPTHLIKTRGQQVTLRCSPKSGHDTVSWYQQALGQGPQFIFQYYEEEERQRGNFPDRFSGHQFPNYSSELNVNALLLGDSALYLCASRLTGSYGYTFGSGTRLTVV.